This T cell receptor (beta chain) was obtained from a study of shared clonotypes between healthy human individuals. Donors comprised healthy HIV-negative adults lacking recent acute infections or vaccinations. With 3 bases removed from V and 2 bases from J, the gap between germline ends came to 12 bases. Germline assignment: CDR1 LNHNV and CDR2 YYDKDF (reference sequence). The CDR3 runs 15 residues. Using around 200 ng DNA, some 30,000 T cell genomes, the sorted-subset replicate PCRs were run. Sequenced by immunoSEQ multiplex PCR; TCRdb stores in-frame clones only, minus some. The data show almost 750,000 clones, 72% seen once. The table lists this clone with a count of one. Its antigen is currently unknown. Findings of the study overall: Researchers sampled only blood; tissue repertoires likely differ. When compared with the clonotypes that were shared by all four sorted-subset donors, the non-shared clonotypes turned out to have lower generation probabilities.

The chain couples TRBV15 to TRBJ2-3, with a tentative D call TRBD2 (5 bases). The clonotype originates from a woman in her 30s in good health. Material: memory CD4+ T cells sorted from blood. Subset given: CD45RA-negative fraction. The CDR3 nucleotides are TGTGCCACCAGCAGCCGACCTAGCAACACAGATACGCAGTATTTT. It codes for CATSSRPSNTDTQYF.